The sequence of this T cell receptor beta chain was determined in a study of cytomegalovirus exposure and HLA in healthy donors. For the study at large: Roughly 170 million T cells yielded more than 90 million unique TCR beta sequences in earlier analysis.

The CDR3 is 16 residues long. CDR1 and CDR2 (germline): KGHSH, LQKENI. Losses at the gene ends were 3 bases for V and 0 bases for J; bases not matched to a gene: 7. Overall study findings and caveats: Associated with cytomegalovirus, according to the listing, were approximately 160 TCR beta chains. Analyzed later, association rates of TCRs varied across HLA loci, with DRB1 most and HLA-C fewest.

Use of 60 Vbeta and 13 Jbeta primers characterized the PCR. Clones were sequenced by immunoSEQ multiplex PCR, and TCRdb holds only the in-frame ones, with some missing. This table holds roughly 220,000 clones, 65% to 75% found once. As regards this clone: Its antigen is not identified.

Sequencing was carried out using PBMCs. The chain combines TRBV18 with TRBJ1-1; 7 positions agree with TRBD1. This receptor was identified in a woman in her twenties or thirties in good health and CMV-seronegative. The CDR3 DNA is TGTGCCAGCTCACCCCGACAGGGCAATATGAACACTGAAGCTTTCTTT. The encoded protein is CASSPRQGNMNTEAFF. The full variable domain, in which reference TRBV18 and TRBJ1-1 provide the parts outside the CDR3, is NAGVMQNPRHLVRRRGQEARLRCSPMKGHSHVYWYRQLPEEGLKFMVYLQKENIIDESGMPKERFSAEFPKEGPSILRIQQVVRGDSAAYFCASSPRQGNMNTEAFFGQGTRLTVV.